A single sample gave rise to the 29 T cell receptor beta chains below, sequenced in a study of type 1 regulatory T cells (dated by TCRdb to about 2021). TCRdb records Illumina MiSeq as the sequencer. The public reads were run again by TCRdb, first through fastp at Q25 and then through MiXCR, and only productive beta chains were kept. CDR3 protein duplicates are merged, each entry listing the most common genes and DNA. In all, the sample holds some 90,000 distinct CDR3 sequences, and 25% to 40% of those were seen once. About 2% of the sample lies in the top ten. Sequencing input: CD4+ T cells, either the whole sample or a sorted fraction (not recorded which). The source of these receptors is a human donor in good health.

This clonotype was counted between two and nine times. Here the CDR3 reads CASRLEATNEKLFF. CDR3 DNA sequence: TGCGCCAGCAGGTTAGAGGCAACTAATGAAAAACTGTTTTTT. The rearrangement uses TRBV5-1 and TRBJ1-4, with D hard to call. Germline CDR1 reads SGHRS; CDR2 reads YFSETQ. This CDR3 comprises 14 residues. V lost 5 bases to trimming and J lost 0 bases, with 8 bases between them.

This clonotype has just a few counts. The CDR3 DNA reads TGCAGTGCCTCGTCCCGGGACAGGGGAAGCTACGAGCAGTACTTC. Its translation is CSASSRDRGSYEQYF. The chain joins TRBV20-1 to TRBJ2-7; TRBD1 aligns across 10 bases. V was clipped by 6 bases and J by 3 bases; unmatched bases: 11. Germline CDR1 is DFQATT and CDR2 is SNEGSKA (reference sequence). The CDR3 sequence is 15 residues long.

This clonotype has a handful of counts. The gene calls are TRBV12-3 or TRBV12-4 and TRBJ1-6, with 8 bases fitting TRBD1. V trimming: 5 bases; J trimming: 1 base; junction bases outside the gene matches: 4. CDR3 size: 16 residues. CDR3 DNA sequence: TGTGCCAGCAGTCGAGACAGGGGATCCTATAATTCACCCCTCCACTTT. Translated: CASSRDRGSYNSPLHF.

This clonotype was observed a handful of times. The V gene is TRBV5-1, the J gene TRBJ1-1, with unresolved D. The CDR3 is 13 residues long. V shed 2 bases and J shed 1 base, with 6 bases lying between them. Germline CDR1 is SGHRS and CDR2 is YFSETQ. CDR3 residues: CASSFRENTEAFF. CDR3 DNA: TGCGCCAGCAGCTTCCGGGAGAACACTGAAGCTTTCTTT.

The chain joins TRBV19 to TRBJ2-6; D perhaps matches TRBD1 (6 bases). This CDR3 is 15 amino acids long. CDR1 LNHDA and CDR2 SQIVND come from the germline V gene (reference sequence). The V gene lost 8 bases and the J gene lost 1 base, with 12 bases spanning the gap. As DNA, the CDR3 is TGTGCCAGTGGACAGAAAAATTCTGGGGCCAACGTCCTGACTTTC. This translates into CASGQKNSGANVLTF.

This clonotype was counted a few times. This sequence joins TRBV3-1 and TRBJ2-1; TRBD2 is a possible D gene (6 bases). V was pared by 2 bases and J by 9 bases, with 23 bases between. Germline values: CDR1 LGHDT, CDR2 YNNKEL (reference sequence). This CDR3 has 17 amino acids. Written as DNA, the CDR3 is TGTGCCAGCAGCCAATCCCCCGGGACTGGGACTTTGGGTGAGCAGTTCTTC. Its translation: CASSQSPGTGTLGEQFF.

There are a few counts of this clonotype. This rearrangement joins TRBV20-1 to TRBJ2-1, with D unresolved. Germline CDR1 DFQATT, CDR2 SNEGSKA (reference sequence). CDR3 size: 12 residues. V was pared by 7 bases and J by 6 bases, with 13 bases between. CDR3 sequence (DNA): TGCAGTGGTTTAGGGTTGTCCAATGAGCAGTTCTTC. Protein product: CSGLGLSNEQFF.

In DNA form, the CDR3 reads TGCAGCTCGAAGACTCGTACAGGGTATGGCTACGAGCAGTACTTC. Protein: CSSKTRTGYGYEQYF. The chain recombines TRBV29-1 with TRBJ2-7; tentative D call: TRBD1 (6 bases). This CDR3 contains 15 residues. Germline CDR1 reads SQVTM; CDR2 reads ANQGSEA. Between the trimmed V and J ends, which lost 8 bases and 3 bases, there was a span of 23 bases.

This clonotype has only a few counts. The chain recombines TRBV15 with TRBJ1-2; 7 positions agree with TRBD1. Losses at the gene ends were 2 bases for V and 7 bases for J; bases not matched to a gene: 10. Per germline, CDR1 LNHNV and CDR2 YYDKDF (reference sequence). The CDR3 is 15 amino acids. CDR3 amino acids: CATSRSAQGVLGYTF. Written as DNA, the CDR3 is TGTGCCACCAGCAGATCGGCGCAGGGGGTTCTTGGCTACACCTTC.

This clonotype was seen a few times. The chain carries TRBV5-1 and TRBJ2-1; 14 nucleotides line up with TRBD2. This CDR3 has 17 amino acids. The trim removed 3 bases at V and 4 bases at J, leaving 6 bases unmatched. Germline V gene lookup returns CDR1 SGHRS and CDR2 YFSETQ. The CDR3 DNA follows: TGCGCCAGCAGCTGGGTGGGACTAGCGGGAGTGTACAATGAGCAGTTCTTC. Protein: CASSWVGLAGVYNEQFF.

The chain is built from TRBV5-1 and TRBJ2-3; a possible D gene is TRBD2 (5 bases). Germline V gene lookup returns CDR1 SGHRS and CDR2 YFSETQ. This CDR3 is 14 amino acids long. The V and J ends lost 4 bases and 1 base respectively, with 10 bases between them. The CDR3 spells CASSVGGGTDTQYF. The CDR3 region has the DNA TGCGCCAGCAGCGTCGGAGGCGGCACAGATACGCAGTATTTT.

This clonotype was detected only a few times. The chain links TRBV7-2 to TRBJ2-3; 8 bases agree with TRBD2. Trimming at V came to 5 bases and at J to 4 bases, leaving 8 bases not matched to a gene. The germline CDR1 and CDR2 sequences are SGHTA and FQGNSA. The CDR3 is 15 amino acids. The CDR3 spells CASSPSGSNADTQYF. In DNA, the CDR3 is TGTGCCAGCAGCCCAAGCGGGAGTAACGCAGATACGCAGTATTTT.

This clonotype was found a few times. The chain links TRBV12-3 or TRBV12-4 to TRBJ2-1; 11 bases agree with TRBD2. With 4 bases clipped from V and 5 bases from J, the junction kept 1 base outside the gene matches. The CDR3 sequence is 14 residues long. The CDR3 sequence: CASSSGLADNEQFF. The CDR3 DNA follows: TGTGCCAGCAGTTCGGGACTAGCGGACAATGAGCAGTTCTTC.

This rearrangement joins TRBV7-3 to TRBJ2-3, with 8 bases fitting TRBD2. The CDR3 totals 15 residues. The V gene's germline CDR1 is SGHTA and CDR2 FQGTGA. Germline trimming cut 1 base from V and 7 bases from J; bases unmatched to any gene: 7. The CDR3 protein is CASSLMGLGPYTQYF. The CDR3 DNA follows: TGTGCCAGCAGCTTAATGGGACTAGGGCCGTATACGCAGTATTTT.

This clonotype was found a few times. The chain recombines TRBV6-2 or TRBV6-3 with TRBJ2-7; 11 bases line up with TRBD1. Losses at the gene ends were 7 bases for V and 2 bases for J; bases not matched to a gene: 7. The germline V gene has CDR1 MNHEY and CDR2 SVGEGT. The CDR3 totals 15 residues. The CDR3 here is CASIRTGGAAYEQYF. Written as DNA, the CDR3 is TGTGCCAGCATAAGGACAGGGGGCGCCGCCTACGAGCAGTACTTC.

V gene TRBV19 combines with J gene TRBJ2-1; D is uncertain. The germline V and J ends were trimmed by 1 base and 0 bases, with 7 bases remaining between them. Germline-derived CDR1 and CDR2 are LNHDA and SQIVND (reference sequence). CDR3 length: 15 residues. The CDR3 sequence is CASSIGRGSYNEQFF. The CDR3 DNA reads TGTGCCAGTAGTATAGGCAGAGGCTCCTACAATGAGCAGTTCTTC. Full variable domain (missing parts from reference TRBV19 and TRBJ2-1): DGGITQSPKYLFRKEGQNVTLSCEQNLNHDAMYWYRQDPGQGLRLIYYSQIVNDFQKGDIAEGYSVSREKKESFPLTVTSAQKNPTAFYLCASSIGRGSYNEQFFGPGTRLTVL.

This clonotype was observed once. The rearrangement joins TRBV6-5 to TRBJ2-1; unclear D gene. The CDR3 consists of 13 residues. The germline V gene encodes CDR1 MNHEY and CDR2 SVGAGI. Trimming removed 4 bases at V and 7 bases at J, with 11 bases between. CDR3 loop: CASSLVDLNEQFF. The CDR3 region has the DNA TGTGCCAGCAGTTTGGTAGACCTTAATGAGCAGTTCTTC.

V usage is TRBV4-1 and J usage is TRBJ2-3; 13 bases align to TRBD2. V lost 4 bases and J lost 1; bases outside the gene matches: 14. CDR3 length: 20 amino acids. Germline CDR1 and CDR2: MGHRA and YSYEKL. Written as DNA, the CDR3 is TGCGCCAGCAGCCTTTCGCAGTTACTAGCGGGAGGGCCCGGCACAGATACGCAGTATTTT. Its translation is CASSLSQLLAGGPGTDTQYF.

The J gene is TRBJ2-1, the V gene TRBV10-3, with 9 bases aligning to TRBD2. V lost 7 bases, J lost 5 bases, and 6 bases stayed unmatched. The CDR3 spans 14 residues. Looked up from germline, CDR1 is ENHRY and CDR2 is SYGVKD. This chain's CDR3 is CAIKATSGHNEQFF. The CDR3 nucleotides read TGTGCCATCAAGGCGACTAGCGGACACAATGAGCAGTTCTTC.

A few counts support this clonotype. This chain joins TRBV11-2 and TRBJ2-4; 11 bases are a match to TRBD2. Germline V gene sequence: CDR1 SGHAT, CDR2 FQNNGV. V was clipped by 5 bases and J by 0 bases; unmatched bases: 9. The CDR3 is 18 amino acids. CDR3 nucleotide sequence: TGTGCCAGCAGCATTCCGGGACTAGCGGATCTAGCCAAAAACATTCAGTACTTC. Protein product: CASSIPGLADLAKNIQYF.

This clonotype was recorded at least ten times. The chain uses TRBV6-6 and TRBJ2-1; 7 nucleotides line up with TRBD2. The germline V gene has CDR1 MNHNY and CDR2 SVGAGI (reference sequence). This CDR3 has 17 amino acids. The ends lost 0 bases at V and 4 bases at J; junction bases unmatched: 9. The CDR3 coding sequence is TGTGCCAGCAGTTACTCTGGATTCAGCGGGGTATACAATGAGCAGTTCTTC. The encoded protein is CASSYSGFSGVYNEQFF.

The chain is built from TRBV18 and TRBJ2-3; D may match TRBD1 or TRBD2 (5 bases each). The CDR3 length is 15 residues. With 5 bases removed from V and 2 bases from J, the gap between germline ends came to 14 bases. Germline V gives CDR1 KGHSH, CDR2 LQKENI. Here the CDR3 reads CASSLTGADTDTQYF. The DNA of the CDR3 is TGTGCCAGCTCATTGACCGGGGCGGACACAGATACGCAGTATTTT.

The chain has TRBV20-1 and TRBJ2-7; D perhaps matches TRBD2 (6 bases). The CDR3 runs to 14 residues. The germline V gene has CDR1 DFQATT and CDR2 SNEGSKA (reference sequence). Trimming removed 0 bases at V and 12 bases at J, with 21 bases between. CDR3 sequence reads: CSARDYAGRGVGYF. The DNA of the CDR3 is TGCAGTGCTAGAGATTATGCGGGACGGGGAGTAGGGTACTTC.

This clonotype was observed a few times. The chain couples TRBV9 to TRBJ2-2; TRBD1 matches at 10 bases. Germline loops: CDR1 SGDLS, CDR2 YYNGEE. CDR3 size: 17 residues. With V trimmed by 3 bases and J by 6 bases, 11 bases remained unmatched. The CDR3 loop is CASSDPGQGIFAGELFF. The CDR3 DNA reads TGTGCCAGCAGCGACCCGGGACAGGGGATTTTCGCCGGGGAGCTGTTTTTT.

There are a few counts of this clonotype. The V call is TRBV7-2, the J call TRBJ2-1; 8 bases map to TRBD2. Germline values: CDR1 SGHTA, CDR2 FQGNSA. V shed 3 bases, J shed 4 bases, and the junction held 8 bases outside the gene matches. There are 16 residues in the CDR3. Here the CDR3 reads CASSFQAGVGYNEQFF. The CDR3 nucleotides are TGTGCCAGCAGCTTTCAAGCGGGAGTGGGGTACAATGAGCAGTTCTTC.

The sample holds a few counts of this clonotype. The CDR3 coding sequence is TGTGCTAGTGGTTTGGCCCCGGCCGGGGTAGTATACGAGCAGTACTTC. Residues: CASGLAPAGVVYEQYF. V and J are TRBV12-5 and TRBJ2-7; D is possibly TRBD2 (5 bases). There are 16 residues in the CDR3. Germline V gives CDR1 LGHNT, CDR2 FRNRAP. Trimming cost V 1 base and J 4 bases, with 17 bases left between them.

The chain combines TRBV7-3 with TRBJ2-3; 9 bases align to TRBD2. The CDR3 is 16 residues long. Unmatched junction bases numbered 11, after V lost 5 bases and J lost 5 bases. The germline gives CDR1 SGHTA, CDR2 FQGTGA. CDR3 nucleotide sequence: TGTGCCAGCAGCCTGTATAGCGGGAGCGCGGGAGATACGCAGTATTTT. Translation: CASSLYSGSAGDTQYF.

This clonotype turned up a few times. The rearrangement joins TRBV29-1 to TRBJ1-4; possibly TRBD1 for D (5 bases). CDR3 length: 13 amino acids. The germline V gene has CDR1 SQVTM and CDR2 ANQGSEA. V gave up 6 bases and J gave up 4 bases, with 12 bases separating them. Here the CDR3 DNA reads TGCAGCGTCCCGGGGGGAAGTAATGAAAAACTGTTTTTT. Its protein is CSVPGGSNEKLFF.

The chain combines TRBV28 with TRBJ2-2, with D possibly TRBD1 on 5 matching bases. The V gene's germline CDR1 is MDHEN and CDR2 SYDVKM. The length of the CDR3 is 17 residues. V shed 5 bases and J shed 4 bases, with 20 bases lying between them. The CDR3 DNA follows: TGTGCCAGCAGTCCTCCTGGGGCAGCTCTAACCACCGGGGAGCTGTTTTTT. It translates to CASSPPGAALTTGELFF. Full variable domain (outside the CDR3, taken from reference TRBV28 and TRBJ2-2): DVKVTQSSRYLVKRTGEKVFLECVQDMDHENMFWYRQDPGLGLRLIYFSYDVKMKEKGDIPEGYSVSREKKERFSLILESASTNQTSMYLCASSPPGAALTTGELFFGEGSRLTVL.